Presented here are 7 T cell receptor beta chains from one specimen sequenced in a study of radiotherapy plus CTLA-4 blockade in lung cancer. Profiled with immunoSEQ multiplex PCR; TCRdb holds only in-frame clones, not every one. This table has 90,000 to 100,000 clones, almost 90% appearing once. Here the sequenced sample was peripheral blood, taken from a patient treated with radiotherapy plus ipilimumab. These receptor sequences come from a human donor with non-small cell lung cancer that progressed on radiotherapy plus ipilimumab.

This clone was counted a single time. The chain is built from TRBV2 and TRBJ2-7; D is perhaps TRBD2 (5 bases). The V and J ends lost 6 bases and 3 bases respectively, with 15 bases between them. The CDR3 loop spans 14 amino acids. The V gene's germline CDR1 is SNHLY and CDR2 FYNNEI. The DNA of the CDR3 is TGTGCCAGCAGGATTGCGGGTTACGACTACGAGCAGTACTTC. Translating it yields CASRIAGYDYEQYF.

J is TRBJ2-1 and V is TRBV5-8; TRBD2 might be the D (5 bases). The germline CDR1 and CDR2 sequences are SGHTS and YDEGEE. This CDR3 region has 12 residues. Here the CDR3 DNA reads TGTTCATCTAGAGGGTACGCAGGCGAGCAGTTCTTC. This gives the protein CSSRGYAGEQFF.

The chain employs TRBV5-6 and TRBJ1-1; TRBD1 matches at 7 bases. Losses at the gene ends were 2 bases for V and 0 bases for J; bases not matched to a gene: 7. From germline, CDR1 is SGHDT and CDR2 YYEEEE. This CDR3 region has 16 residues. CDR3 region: CASSFFDRDVNTEAFF. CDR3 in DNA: TGTGCCAGCAGCTTTTTTGACAGGGACGTGAACACTGAAGCTTTCTTT.

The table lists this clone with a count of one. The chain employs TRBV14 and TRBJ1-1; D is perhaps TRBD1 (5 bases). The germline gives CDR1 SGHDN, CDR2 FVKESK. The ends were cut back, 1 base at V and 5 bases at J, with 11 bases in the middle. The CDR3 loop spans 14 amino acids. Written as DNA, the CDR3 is TGTGCCAGCAGCCAAGTATCTGGGGGGACTGAAGCTTTCTTT. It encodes CASSQVSGGTEAFF.

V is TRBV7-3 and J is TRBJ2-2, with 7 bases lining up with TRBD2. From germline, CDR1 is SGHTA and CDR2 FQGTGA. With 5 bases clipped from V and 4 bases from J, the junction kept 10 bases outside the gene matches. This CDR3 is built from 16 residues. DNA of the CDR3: TGTGCCAGCAGCATCCCGGGGGGAGCTGTCACCGGGGAGCTGTTTTTT. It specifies CASSIPGGAVTGELFF.

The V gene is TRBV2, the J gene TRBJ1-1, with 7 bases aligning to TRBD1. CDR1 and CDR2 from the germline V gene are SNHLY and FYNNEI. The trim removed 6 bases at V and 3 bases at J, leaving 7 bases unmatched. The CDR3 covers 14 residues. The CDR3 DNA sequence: TGTGCCAGCAGACTGACAGGGTCGTACACTGAAGCTTTCTTT. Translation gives CASRLTGSYTEAFF.

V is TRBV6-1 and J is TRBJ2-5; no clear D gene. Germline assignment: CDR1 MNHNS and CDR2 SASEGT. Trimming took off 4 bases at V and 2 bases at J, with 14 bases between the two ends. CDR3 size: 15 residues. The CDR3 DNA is TGTGCCAGCAGTGCGGTTGGGCAGATACAAGAGACCCAGTACTTC. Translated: CASSAVGQIQETQYF.